One T cell receptor beta chain is described in this entry. These data are taken from a study of blood T cell repertoires in COVID-19. For the study at large: Sites across the United States, Italy and Spain contributed samples from acute and convalescent COVID-19. T cells, B-cell-depleted T cells, or PBMCs provided the cDNA or gDNA that served as material.

Produced via immunoSEQ multiplex PCR; TCRdb's table is partial and in-frame only. The sample holds about 250,000 clones, about 84% seen once. Deletions cut 0 bases from V and 7 bases from J, with 17 bases between. The V gene's germline CDR1 is KGHDR and CDR2 SFDVKD. The CDR3 has 17 amino acids. Seattle patients were enrolled during active infection and followed longitudinally. This clonotype was obtained from a woman of 80 years or more with COVID-19, enrolled during active disease. The chain employs TRBV24-1 and TRBJ1-4, with no clear D. Source material: peripheral blood. The CDR3 loop is CATSDLLRVLGGEKLFF. DNA for the CDR3: TGTGCCACCAGTGATTTGCTTAGGGTCCTGGGAGGTGAAAAACTGTTTTTT.